This T cell receptor (beta chain) was profiled in a study of blood T cell repertoires in COVID-19. About the study: Samples of COVID-19 (acute and convalescent) were obtained from the United States, Italy and Spain.

Produced via immunoSEQ multiplex PCR; TCRdb's table is partial and in-frame only. The data hold around 250,000 clones, with more than 85% observed a single time. V was clipped by 9 bases and J by 0 bases; unmatched bases: 19. Germline loops: CDR1 MDHEN, CDR2 SYDVKM. The CDR3 length is 18 residues. Living in under 30 US areas, the participants were between about 18 and 90 years of age. This sequence was found in a man in his forties who had been exposed to COVID-19. V and J are TRBV28 and TRBJ2-7; TRBD1 matches at 8 bases. Sample: PBMCs or T cells enriched from blood (not recorded which). The CDR3, as DNA: TGTGCCAGGGCCCAAGACAGGGGCCTCCGCCATAGCTCCTACGAGCAGTACTTC. Its translation is CARAQDRGLRHSSYEQYF.